The 23 T cell receptor beta chains in this list originate from one sample, sequenced in a study of cytomegalovirus exposure and HLA in healthy donors. TCRdb's table, derived via immunoSEQ multiplex PCR, lists solely in-frame clones and lacks some. The sample has under 85,000 clones, about 91% seen once; the top ten hold 5.3%. The sequenced sample was PBMCs. All receptors derive from a young man in good health and CMV-seropositive.

The V gene is TRBV12-1, the J gene TRBJ1-2; TRBD1 is the table's D call, not checked against the DNA. TRBV12-1 is given as a pseudogene. The CDR3 has 15 amino acids. CDR3: CASSFHRQGVYGYTF. CDR3 bases: TGTGCCAGCAGCTTTCATCGACAGGGGGTCTATGGCTACACCTTC.

The chain joins TRBV28 to TRBJ2-7, with 11 bases identical to TRBD2. V lost 5 bases, J lost 3 bases, and 9 bases stayed unmatched. CDR1 is MDHEN, CDR2 SYDVKM, per germline. This CDR3 has 16 amino acids. CDR3: CASSPTSGTSGYEQYF. The CDR3 coding sequence is TGTGCCAGCAGTCCAACCTCAGGGACTAGCGGCTACGAGCAGTACTTC. Looking up the rest from reference TRBV28 and TRBJ2-7 gives the full variable domain: DVKVTQSSRYLVKRTGEKVFLECVQDMDHENMFWYRQDPGLGLRLIYFSYDVKMKEKGDIPEGYSVSREKKERFSLILESASTNQTSMYLCASSPTSGTSGYEQYFGPGTRLTVT.

The CDR3 sequence is CAWRPPGHHQETQYF. Written as DNA, the CDR3 is TGTGCCTGGAGACCCCCGGGACACCACCAAGAGACCCAGTACTTC. The chain is built from TRBV30 and TRBJ2-5; TRBD1 is a possible D gene (6 bases). CDR1 GTSNPN and CDR2 SVGIG come from the germline V gene (reference sequence). This CDR3 is built from 15 residues. Trimming removed 3 bases at V and 0 bases at J, with 14 bases between.

V usage is TRBV27 and J usage is TRBJ1-5, with D possibly TRBD1 on 5 matching bases. Germline V lookup: CDR1 MNHEY, CDR2 SMNVEV (reference sequence). Trimming left V 1 base short and J 0 bases short, with 10 bases between. There are 16 residues in the CDR3. This CDR3 reads CASSLLGPNSNQPQHF. The CDR3 bases are TGTGCCAGCAGTTTATTGGGGCCTAATAGCAATCAGCCCCAGCATTTT.

V is TRBV7-2 and J is TRBJ1-5, with 9 bases aligning to TRBD1. The CDR3 has 15 residues. Germline lookup yields CDR1 SGHTA and CDR2 FQGNSA. V trimming: 5 bases; J trimming: 5 bases; junction bases outside the gene matches: 7. CDR3 sequence: CASSTRTGDHQPQHF. In DNA form, the CDR3 reads TGTGCCAGCAGCACTCGGACAGGGGACCATCAGCCCCAGCATTTT.

V and J are TRBV28 and TRBJ2-3, with D perhaps TRBD2 (6 bases). Trimming cost V 9 bases and J 1 base, with 14 bases left between them. The length of the CDR3 is 14 residues. Germline loops: CDR1 MDHEN, CDR2 SYDVKM. The CDR3 DNA follows: TGTGCCAGTATAAGGGCGGGACGCACAGATACGCAGTATTTT. Its translation is CASIRAGRTDTQYF. Based on the CDR3 plus reference TRBV28 and TRBJ2-3, the full variable domain is DVKVTQSSRYLVKRTGEKVFLECVQDMDHENMFWYRQDPGLGLRLIYFSYDVKMKEKGDIPEGYSVSREKKERFSLILESASTNQTSMYLCASIRAGRTDTQYFGPGTRLTVL.

The chain carries TRBV2 and TRBJ2-7; TRBD2 matches 7 bases. The CDR3 sequence is 14 residues long. V gave up 3 bases and J gave up 4 bases; unmatched junction bases: 6. Germline V gives CDR1 SNHLY, CDR2 FYNNEI. CDR3 nucleotides: TGTGCCAGCAGTGAGGGTCCGGGGGGATACGAGCAGTACTTC. Its translation: CASSEGPGGYEQYF.

This rearrangement joins TRBV27 to TRBJ2-3; 7 bases fit TRBD2. CDR3 length equals 15 residues. The germline gives CDR1 MNHEY, CDR2 SMNVEV (reference sequence). Trimming at V came to 4 bases and at J to 2 bases, leaving 6 bases not matched to a gene. The CDR3 loop is CASSSAGLLTDTQYF. The CDR3 nucleotides are TGTGCCAGCAGTTCAGCGGGGCTCCTCACAGATACGCAGTATTTT.

This clone was seen a single time. The sample holds other DNA sequences that translate to the same CDR3. The V call is TRBV5-1, the J call TRBJ2-6; D possibly corresponds to TRBD2 (5 bases). Germline CDR1 and CDR2: SGHRS and YFSETQ. V was cut by 0 bases and J by 1 base, with 8 bases left in between. CDR3 size: 16 residues. This CDR3 reads CASSLGSGSGANVLTF. The CDR3 DNA reads as TGCGCCAGCAGCTTGGGATCGGGATCTGGGGCCAACGTCCTGACTTTC.

The chain is built from TRBV6-5 and TRBJ1-3, with D unclear. The CDR3 length is 16 residues. Germline CDR1 and CDR2: MNHEY and SVGAGI. The V and J ends lost 0 bases and 2 bases respectively, with 11 bases between them. The CDR3 coding sequence is TGTGCCAGCAGTTACTCGTCCTCCGGGGCTGGAAACACCATATATTTT. Translated: CASSYSSSGAGNTIYF.

The chain joins TRBV5-1 to TRBJ1-1; D might be TRBD1 (6 bases). Trimming stripped 4 bases from V and 5 bases from J, with 15 bases between. Germline-derived CDR1 and CDR2 are SGHRS and YFSETQ. This CDR3 comprises 14 residues. CDR3 DNA sequence: TGCGCCAGCAGCCTTAAACAGGGTCAGACTGAAGCTTTCTTT. Translation: CASSLKQGQTEAFF.

V is TRBV5-1 and J is TRBJ2-7, with no clear D. CDR1 SGHRS and CDR2 YFSETQ come from the germline V gene. Trimming shortened V by 2 bases and J by 0 bases, and 9 bases separated the two germline ends. The CDR3 extends over 14 amino acids. Written as DNA, the CDR3 is TGCGCCAGCAGCTTTACCTTCAGCTCCTACGAGCAGTACTTC. This encodes CASSFTFSSYEQYF.

In this sample, this clone turned up once. The chain couples TRBV9 to TRBJ1-2; D gene uncertain. The CDR3 covers 17 residues. From germline, CDR1 is SGDLS and CDR2 YYNGEE. The V and J ends lost 0 bases and 4 bases respectively, with 19 bases between them. CDR3 nucleotides: TGTGCCAGCAGCGTAGAATCCCCCCCCGCAGGATCCTATGGCTACACCTTC. This translates into CASSVESPPAGSYGYTF.

The chain couples TRBV6-6 to TRBJ2-7; possibly TRBD1 for D (5 bases). The CDR3 runs to 15 residues. Germline assignment: CDR1 MNHNY and CDR2 SVGAGI (reference sequence). V was clipped by 5 bases and J by 0 bases, with 14 bases between them. CDR3 protein: CASSRLNQGSYEQYF. The CDR3, as DNA: TGTGCCAGCAGTCGCCTCAACCAGGGCTCCTACGAGCAGTACTTC.

The V gene is TRBV11-2, the J gene TRBJ2-1; tentatively, D is TRBD1 (5 bases). From germline, CDR1 is SGHAT and CDR2 FQNNGV. Trimming removed 0 bases from V and 3 bases from J, with 9 bases in between. CDR3 length: 15 residues. The DNA of the CDR3 is TGTGCCAGCAGCTTAGATCCCACAGGCTACAATGAGCAGTTCTTC. This gives the protein CASSLDPTGYNEQFF.

The V and J genes are TRBV28 and TRBJ1-3, with D hard to call. Per germline, CDR1 MDHEN and CDR2 SYDVKM. V dropped 1 base and J dropped 0 bases, with 7 bases sitting between them. The CDR3 runs 15 residues. This CDR3 reads CASSLSRLSGNTIYF. The CDR3, as DNA: TGTGCCAGCAGTTTATCCAGACTCTCTGGAAACACCATATATTTT. The full variable domain, with the rest looked up from reference TRBV28 and TRBJ1-3, is DVKVTQSSRYLVKRTGEKVFLECVQDMDHENMFWYRQDPGLGLRLIYFSYDVKMKEKGDIPEGYSVSREKKERFSLILESASTNQTSMYLCASSLSRLSGNTIYFGEGSWLTVV.

The chain links TRBV27 to TRBJ2-3; 11 bases match TRBD2. Per germline, CDR1 MNHEY and CDR2 SMNVEV (reference sequence). The ends lost 5 bases at V and 1 base at J; junction bases unmatched: 5. The CDR3 contains 16 residues. The CDR3 is CASSLLLAGGTDTQYF. As DNA, the CDR3 is TGTGCCAGCAGTCTCCTACTAGCGGGAGGCACAGATACGCAGTATTTT.

V gene TRBV28 combines with J gene TRBJ1-5; D call uncertain. The CDR3 contains 13 residues. V was pared by 8 bases and J by 3 bases, with 11 bases between. In germline, CDR1 is MDHEN, CDR2 SYDVKM. The CDR3 DNA reads TGTGCCAGCGGGTCGCAGGCCAATCAGCCCCAGCATTTT. It is translated as CASGSQANQPQHF.

This rearrangement joins TRBV6-5 to TRBJ2-7, with 7 nucleotides matching TRBD2. Per the germline V gene, CDR1 is MNHEY and CDR2 is SVGAGI. This CDR3 spans 13 amino acids. V was pared by 6 bases and J by 7 bases, with 9 bases of the junction left unmatched. CDR3 sequence (DNA): TGTGCCAGCAGGTTAGCGGGTCTAGGGGAGCAGTACTTC. The encoded protein is CASRLAGLGEQYF.

The gene calls are TRBV27 and TRBJ1-5; TRBD1 is a possible D gene (6 bases). CDR1 MNHEY and CDR2 SMNVEV come from the germline V gene (reference sequence). The V end was cut by 6 bases, the J end by 7 bases, with 19 bases between. CDR3 length: 15 amino acids. The CDR3 protein is CASSPLMGAQQPQHF. The CDR3 DNA reads TGTGCCAGCAGCCCCCTAATGGGGGCTCAGCAGCCCCAGCATTTT.

V gene TRBV23-1 combines with J gene TRBJ2-7; TRBD1 might be the D (7 bases). TRBV23-1 belongs to the ORF category, with a function that is uncertain. The CDR3 extends over 12 amino acids. The CDR3, as DNA: TGCGCCAGCAGTCAATCGGCGGGACAGTTAGTGGTC. Translated: CASSQSAGQLVV.

The chain couples TRBV5-4 to TRBJ2-1; perhaps TRBD1 as D (6 bases). This CDR3 is 16 amino acids long. V was shortened by 2 bases and J by 0 bases, with 12 bases between the two germline ends. Germline assignment: CDR1 SGHNT and CDR2 YYREEE (reference sequence). The CDR3 bases are TGTGCCAGCAGCTTAGGGACACTGAGCTCCTACAATGAGCAGTTCTTC. Encoded protein: CASSLGTLSSYNEQFF. Variable domain in full (rest from reference TRBV5-4 and TRBJ2-1): ETGVTQSPTHLIKTRGQQVTLRCSSQSGHNTVSWYQQALGQGPQFIFQYYREEENGRGNFPPRFSGLQFPNYSSELNVNALELDDSALYLCASSLGTLSSYNEQFFGPGTRLTVL.

The chain couples TRBV7-2 to TRBJ2-3, with 8 bases that match TRBD1. Trimming removed 5 bases from V and 2 bases from J; junction bases left unmatched: 6. This CDR3 has 15 amino acids. Looked up from germline, CDR1 is SGHTA and CDR2 is FQGNSA. CDR3: CASSLDRVHTDTQYF. CDR3 sequence (DNA): TGTGCCAGCAGCCTGGACAGGGTGCACACAGATACGCAGTATTTT.